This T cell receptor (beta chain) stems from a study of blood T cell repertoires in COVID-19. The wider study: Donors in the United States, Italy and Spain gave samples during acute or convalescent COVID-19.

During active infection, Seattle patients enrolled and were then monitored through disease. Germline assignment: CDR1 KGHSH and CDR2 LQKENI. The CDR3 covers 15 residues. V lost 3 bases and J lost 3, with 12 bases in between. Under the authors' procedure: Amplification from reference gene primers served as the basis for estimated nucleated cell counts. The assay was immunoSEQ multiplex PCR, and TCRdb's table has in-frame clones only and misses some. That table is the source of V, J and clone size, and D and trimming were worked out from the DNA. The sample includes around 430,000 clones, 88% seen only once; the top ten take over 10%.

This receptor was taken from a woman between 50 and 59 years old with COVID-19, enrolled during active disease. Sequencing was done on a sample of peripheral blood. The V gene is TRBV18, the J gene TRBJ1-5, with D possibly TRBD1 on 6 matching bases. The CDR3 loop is CASSPSTGDNQPQHF. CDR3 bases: TGTGCCAGCTCACCGTCGACAGGTGACAATCAGCCCCAGCATTTT.